This T cell receptor (beta chain) came from a study of response to subunit inactivated influenza vaccine. V was trimmed by 3 bases and J by 9 bases, leaving 6 bases between them. CDR1 is SGHTA, CDR2 FQGNSA, per germline. The CDR3 is 11 amino acids. In TCRdb, the RT-PCR reads were re-called with MiXCR into one record per CDR3 protein. The sample includes roughly 700,000 distinct CDR3 sequences, around 16% of them seen just once. Comments on this clonotype: Its antigen is still unknown.

Broader study findings: New T cells are recruited in small numbers by each seasonal influenza vaccination, according to the authors' suggestion.

The rearrangement uses TRBV7-2 and TRBJ2-1; D gene unclear. The sequence derives from a man aged 50-59 years who received an inactivated influenza vaccine. The sample here was PBMCs from blood, taken about 11 days after vaccination. The CDR3 protein is CASSLYGEQFF. CDR3 nucleotide sequence: TGTGCCAGCAGCTTGTATGGTGAGCAGTTCTTC.